This T cell receptor beta chain was found in a study of blood T cell repertoires in COVID-19. Study background: Collection of acute and convalescent COVID-19 samples took place in the United States, Italy and Spain. In each case, the material was cDNA or gDNA derived from T cells, B-cell-depleted T cells, or PBMCs.

Methods used by the authors: From reference gene primer amplification, estimates of nucleated cell counts were derived. Repertoires were generated with immunoSEQ multiplex PCR, while TCRdb's copy carries only in-frame clones and drops some. That table furnishes V, J and clone size, whereas the DNA furnished D and trimming. The sample lists about 190,000 clones; 70% to 90% were seen once. Those enrolled in Seattle joined during active infection and were followed longitudinally afterward. The germline V gene has CDR1 SGHTA and CDR2 FQGNSA. Deletions cut 5 bases from V and 5 bases from J, with 13 bases between. This CDR3 contains 14 residues.

What was sequenced was peripheral blood. This rearrangement joins TRBV7-2 to TRBJ1-5, with D perhaps TRBD1 (6 bases). The receptor's source is a man older than 75 with COVID-19, enrolled during active disease. The CDR3 loop is CASSLQGAHQPQHF. CDR3 nucleotide sequence: TGTGCCAGCAGCCTACAGGGAGCTCATCAGCCCCAGCATTTT.